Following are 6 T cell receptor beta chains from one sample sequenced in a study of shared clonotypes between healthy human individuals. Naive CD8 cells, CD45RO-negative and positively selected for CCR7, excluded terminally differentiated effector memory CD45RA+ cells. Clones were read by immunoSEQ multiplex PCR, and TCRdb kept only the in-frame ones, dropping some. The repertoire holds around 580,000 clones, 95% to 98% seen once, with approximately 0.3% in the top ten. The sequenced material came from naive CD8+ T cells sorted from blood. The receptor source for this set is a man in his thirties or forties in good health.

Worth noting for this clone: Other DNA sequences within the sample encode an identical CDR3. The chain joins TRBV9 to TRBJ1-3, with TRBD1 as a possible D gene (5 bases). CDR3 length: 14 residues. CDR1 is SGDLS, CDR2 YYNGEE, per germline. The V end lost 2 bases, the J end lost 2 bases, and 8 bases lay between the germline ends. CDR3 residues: CASSVSGAGNTIYF. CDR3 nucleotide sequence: TGTGCCAGCAGCGTCTCGGGGGCTGGAAACACCATATATTTT.

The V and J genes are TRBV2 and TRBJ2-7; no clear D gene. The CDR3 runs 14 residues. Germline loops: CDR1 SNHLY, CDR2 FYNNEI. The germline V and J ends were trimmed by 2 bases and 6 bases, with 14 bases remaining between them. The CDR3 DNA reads TGTGCCAGCAGTGAATGGGTGTCGTCGGCCGAGCAGTACTTC. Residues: CASSEWVSSAEQYF.

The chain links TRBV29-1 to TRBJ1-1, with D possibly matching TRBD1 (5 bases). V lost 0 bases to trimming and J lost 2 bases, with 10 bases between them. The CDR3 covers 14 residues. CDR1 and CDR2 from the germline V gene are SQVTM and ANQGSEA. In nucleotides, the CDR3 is TGCAGCGTTGAAGAATTCAGGGTCAACACTGAAGCTTTCTTT. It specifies CSVEEFRVNTEAFF.

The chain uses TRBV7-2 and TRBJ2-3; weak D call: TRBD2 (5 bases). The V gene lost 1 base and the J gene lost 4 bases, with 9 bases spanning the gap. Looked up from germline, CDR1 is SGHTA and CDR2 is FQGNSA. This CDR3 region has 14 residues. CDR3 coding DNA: TGTGCCAGCAGCTTAGTCGGGAACGCAGATACGCAGTATTTT. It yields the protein CASSLVGNADTQYF.

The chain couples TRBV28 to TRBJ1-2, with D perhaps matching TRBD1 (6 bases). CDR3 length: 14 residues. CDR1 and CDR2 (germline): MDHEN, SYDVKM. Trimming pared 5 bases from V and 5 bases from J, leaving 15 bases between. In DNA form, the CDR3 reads TGTGCCAGCAGTGTTAGGACAGCTTCATATGGCTACACCTTC. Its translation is CASSVRTASYGYTF.

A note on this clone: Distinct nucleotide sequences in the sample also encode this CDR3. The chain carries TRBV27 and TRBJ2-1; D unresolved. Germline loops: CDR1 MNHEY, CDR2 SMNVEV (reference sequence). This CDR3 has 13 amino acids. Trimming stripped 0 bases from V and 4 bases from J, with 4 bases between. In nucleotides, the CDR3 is TGTGCCAGCAGTTTATCTCTTTACAATGAGCAGTTCTTC. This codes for CASSLSLYNEQFF.